This T cell receptor (beta chain) was observed in a study of cytomegalovirus exposure and HLA in healthy donors. Study results and limitations: Sequencing likely generated an artifact that appeared as a cluster of highly shared sequence variants. Sequencing depth across donors, presence/absence analyses assumed, was roughly uniform.

CDR1 and CDR2 (germline): SGHTA, FQGNSA. V was pared by 2 bases and J by 4 bases, with 5 bases of the junction left unmatched. The CDR3 is 15 residues long. This clone has only one observation. Its specificity is not known. Every donor was a healthy person donating bone marrow. Primers for the PCR totalled 60 Vbeta and 13 Jbeta. The protocol was immunoSEQ multiplex PCR, while the TCRdb copy is restricted to in-frame clones and leaves out a portion. Among over 60,000 clones, over 70% were seen once, and the ten largest hold over 10%. The clonotype originates from a man aged 65 to 85 in good health and CMV-seronegative. Sequencing was performed on PBMCs. The chain joins TRBV7-2 to TRBJ1-5; 7 bases agree with TRBD1. DNA for the CDR3: TGTGCCAGCAGCTTACAACAGGGGACAAATCAGCCCCAGCATTTT. It codes for CASSLQQGTNQPQHF.